Listed below are T cell receptor beta chains from one sample, sequenced in a study of T cell responses to AZD1222 COVID-19 vaccine. Using immunoSEQ multiplex PCR, the repertoire was profiled, and TCRdb retains in-frame clones only, with some absent. The sample records 180,000 or so clones, 92% being singletons. Here the sequenced sample was peripheral blood, taken 28 days after the second AZD1222 dose. The source of these receptors is an adult who received the AZD1222 COVID-19 vaccine. Each CDR3 is given with its conserved first and last residue.

V gene: TRBV5-6; CDR3 protein: CASSFTAAHEQYF
V gene: TRBV18; CDR3 protein: CASSPRRSSGANVLTF
V gene: TRBV2; CDR3 protein: CASSDRFGLAGRTQYF
V gene: TRBV12-5; CDR3 protein: CASGHRLFTQYF
V gene: TRBV6-2/TRBV6-3; CDR3 protein: CASSGRGRTDTQYF
V gene: TRBV3-1/TRBV3-2; CDR3 protein: CASSQEGGYEQYF
V gene: TRBV2; CDR3 protein: CASSVSVGPLDFYNSPLHF
V gene: TRBV19; CDR3 protein: CASSIGAGYTF
V gene: TRBV4-1; CDR3 protein: CASSQDPERMNTEAFF
V gene: TRBV27; CDR3 protein: CASSFRTGTNEQFF
V gene: TRBV7-3; CDR3 protein: CASSGQGNTGELFF
V gene: TRBV4-1; CDR3 protein: CASSQEGSWEKLFF
V gene: TRBV6-6; CDR3 protein: CASSPFAFSFSGANVLTF
V gene: TRBV5-4; CDR3 protein: CASSVQGMYGYTF
V gene: TRBV18; CDR3 protein: CASSPLIAGASYEQYF
V gene: TRBV23-1; CDR3 protein: CASIPRDRQTYGYTF
V gene: TRBV5-1; CDR3 protein: CASSLETSGGPPWETQYF
V gene: TRBV28; CDR3 protein: CASSVGSYNEQFF
V gene: TRBV10-2; CDR3 protein: CASSDPSLGGNQPQHF
V gene: TRBV4-3; CDR3 protein: CASSRDRGYEQFF
V gene: TRBV7-9; CDR3 protein: CASSPLLGNTIYF
V gene: TRBV7-3; CDR3 protein: CASSSGGWETQYF
V gene: TRBV7-9; CDR3 protein: CASSLVAGSAHEQFF
V gene: TRBV5-1; CDR3 protein: CASSLAGAGGVADTQYF
V gene: TRBV1; CDR3 protein: CTSRSHLAALPLHF
V gene: TRBV18; CDR3 protein: CASSPPQGRGTEAFF
V gene: TRBV5-4; CDR3 protein: CASSSPGPTGNYGYTF